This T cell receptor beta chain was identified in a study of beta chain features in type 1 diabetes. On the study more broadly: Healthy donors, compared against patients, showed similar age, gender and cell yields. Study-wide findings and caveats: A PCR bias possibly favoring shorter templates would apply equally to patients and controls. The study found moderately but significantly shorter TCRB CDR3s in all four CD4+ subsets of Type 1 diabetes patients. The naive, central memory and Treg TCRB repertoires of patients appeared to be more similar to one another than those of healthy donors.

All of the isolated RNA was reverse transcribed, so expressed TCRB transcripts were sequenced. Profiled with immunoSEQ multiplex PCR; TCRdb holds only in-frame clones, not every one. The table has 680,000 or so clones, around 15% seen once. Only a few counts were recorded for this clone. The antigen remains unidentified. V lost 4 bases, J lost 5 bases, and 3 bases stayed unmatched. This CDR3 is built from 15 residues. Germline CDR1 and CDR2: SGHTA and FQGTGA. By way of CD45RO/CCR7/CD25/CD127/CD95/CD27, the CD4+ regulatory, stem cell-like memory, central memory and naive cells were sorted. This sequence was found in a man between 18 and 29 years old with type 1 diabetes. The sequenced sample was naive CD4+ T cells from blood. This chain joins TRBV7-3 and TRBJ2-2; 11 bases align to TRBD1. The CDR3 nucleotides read TGTGCCAGCAGCTCGGGGACAGGGGGAACCGGGGAGCTGTTTTTT. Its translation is CASSSGTGGTGELFF.